These 28 T cell receptor beta chains were all obtained from the same sample, sequenced in a study of blood T cells in healthy people across ages. Together with a sample-barcoded 5' primer, a J-beta primer mix was included in a second PCR lasting about 7 to 12 cycles. TCRdb analysed the 5' RACE reads with MiXCR anew, one entry per CDR3 protein. Here the sample spans roughly 2 million distinct CDR3 sequences, roughly 49% being singletons. Material: blood. These TCRs come from a woman between 35 and 50 years old in good health.

This clonotype turned up a few times. The genes are TRBV9 and TRBJ2-3; 8 bases line up with TRBD2. Per germline, CDR1 SGDLS and CDR2 YYNGEE. The J segment lost 2 bases and the V segment lost 0 bases, leaving 5 bases of the junction unmatched. The CDR3 runs 16 residues. The CDR3 DNA is TGTGCCAGCAGCGTAGCGGCGGGGGGCATCACAGATACGCAGTATTTT. Amino acid sequence: CASSVAAGGITDTQYF.

The rearrangement joins TRBV27 to TRBJ2-3; D uncertain. Germline V gene sequence: CDR1 MNHEY, CDR2 SMNVEV (reference sequence). Trimming shortened V by 4 bases and J by 4 bases, and 6 bases separated the two germline ends. This CDR3 region has 12 residues. CDR3 sequence: CASSYRPDTQYF. In nucleotides, the CDR3 is TGTGCCAGCAGTTATCGCCCAGATACGCAGTATTTT.

The chain employs TRBV10-3 and TRBJ2-7, with D possibly being TRBD2 (7 bases). Germline CDR1 and CDR2: ENHRY and SYGVKD. The germline V and J ends were trimmed by 8 bases and 5 bases, with 22 bases remaining between them. The CDR3 has 15 amino acids. DNA for the CDR3: TGTGCCATCGCAATAACTGGGGGGGGGCCCCACGAGCAGTACTTC. Amino acids: CAIAITGGGPHEQYF.

This chain connects TRBV12-3 or TRBV12-4 to TRBJ2-1, with D possibly being TRBD1 or TRBD2 (6 bases each). The V end was cut by 7 bases, the J end by 10 bases, with 23 bases between. The CDR3 has 15 residues. The CDR3 region is CASTREAGGGTEQFF. CDR3 DNA: TGTGCCAGCACTAGGGAGGCTGGGGGCGGCACGGAGCAGTTCTTC.

The chain employs TRBV10-1 and TRBJ2-1; 10 bases agree with TRBD1. V shed 2 bases, J shed 8 bases, and the junction held 6 bases outside the gene matches. In germline, CDR1 is WNHNN, CDR2 SYGVQD (reference sequence). This CDR3 spans 15 amino acids. The CDR3 DNA reads TGCGCCAGCAGTGAGCCGGGACAGGGGAGGCATGAGCAGTTCTTC. It is translated as CASSEPGQGRHEQFF.

This clonotype was observed many times. The chain uses TRBV18 and TRBJ2-7; a possible D gene is TRBD2 (5 bases). The CDR3 is 14 residues long. Trimming took 1 base from V and 0 from J, leaving 7 bases between them. The germline V gene encodes CDR1 KGHSH and CDR2 LQKENI. The CDR3 protein is CASSPRGSSYEQYF. For the CDR3, the DNA is TGTGCCAGCTCACCACGAGGGAGCTCCTACGAGCAGTACTTC.

This clonotype was observed a few times. The chain is built from TRBV12-3 or TRBV12-4 and TRBJ2-1; D call uncertain. V lost 5 bases, J lost 0 bases, and 11 bases lay in between. The length of the CDR3 is 15 residues. CDR3 amino acids: CASSPTPSSYNEQFF. The CDR3 nucleotides read TGTGCCAGCAGTCCGACACCGAGCTCCTACAATGAGCAGTTCTTC.

The chain has TRBV21-1 and TRBJ2-1; the D call in the table, TRBD1, was not verified against the DNA. TRBV21-1 is a pseudogene locus. The CDR3 runs 18 residues. CDR3 in DNA: TGTGCCAGCAGCAAAGGTGAGGGACAATCACCCACCGGGGATGAGCAGTTCTTC. Residues: CASSKGEGQSPTGDEQFF.

This clonotype occurred once. A read error may produce the germline difference seen at one junction end. The CDR3 loop is CGARSGQFSYEQYF. The DNA for the CDR3 is TGCGGTGCCCGCTCGGGACAGTTCTCCTACGAGCAGTACTTC. The J gene is TRBJ2-7, the V gene TRBV20-1; 7 nucleotides agree with TRBD1. The germline gives CDR1 DFQATT, CDR2 SNEGSKA (reference sequence). CDR3 length equals 14 residues.

There are a few counts of this clonotype. The chain combines TRBV24-1 with TRBJ2-1; D uncertain. V lost 4 bases and J 4 bases, leaving 10 bases between the germline ends. This CDR3 is built from 14 residues. Germline values: CDR1 KGHDR, CDR2 SFDVKD. The CDR3 loop reads CATSDAGSYNEQFF. As DNA, the CDR3 is TGTGCCACCAGTGACGCAGGCAGTTACAATGAGCAGTTCTTC.

This clonotype occurred a few times. The chain couples TRBV6-1 to TRBJ2-5; 12 nucleotides agree with TRBD1. Near its end, the DNA agrees better with TRBJ2-7, so the J call may be wrong. From germline, CDR1 is MNHNS and CDR2 SASEGT. There are 15 residues in the CDR3. The CDR3 DNA reads as TGTGCCAGCAGTGAATTGGGGACAGGGGGCGACGAGCAGTACTTC. Encoded protein: CASSELGTGGDEQYF.

The chain's CDR3 is CARTTRDRDRETQYF. In DNA, the CDR3 is TGTGCCAGAACTACCCGGGACAGGGACCGAGAGACCCAGTACTTC. This rearrangement joins TRBV12-3 or TRBV12-4 to TRBJ2-4, with 9 nucleotides matching TRBD1. The tail of the sequence fits TRBJ2-5 better, so the J call may be wrong. The CDR3 totals 15 residues.

On this clonotype: One end of the junction varies from germline; a read error may be responsible. This sequence joins TRBV7-6 and TRBJ2-1, with D possibly matching TRBD1 (6 bases). The end of the DNA aligns better with TRBJ2-7, so the J call may be wrong. Looked up from germline, CDR1 is SGHVS and CDR2 is FNYEAQ. CDR3 length: 17 residues. The CDR3 loop reads CASRLGGAMSSYNEQYF. The CDR3 DNA is TGTGCCAGCAGATTAGGGGGAGCGATGAGCTCCTACAATGAGCAGTACTTC.

J is TRBJ1-2 and V is TRBV4-1; D is uncertain. Germline CDR1 is MGHRA and CDR2 is YSYEKL. Trimming stripped 1 base from V and 0 bases from J, with 9 bases between. This CDR3 is built from 15 residues. CDR3 loop: CASSQVSASNYGYTF. Written as DNA, the CDR3 is TGCGCCAGCAGCCAAGTCTCAGCCTCTAACTATGGCTACACCTTC.

About this clonotype: Relative to the germline gene, one junction end is altered; a read error may explain this. The V gene is TRBV7-8, the J gene TRBJ2-1, with TRBD1 identical over 11 bases. The CDR3 runs to 15 residues. Germline V CDR1 and CDR2: SGHVS, FQNEAQ. The CDR3 nucleotides read TGTACCAGCAGCTTCGGGACAGGGGGTTACAATGAGCAGTTCTTC. This encodes CTSSFGTGGYNEQFF. Using reference TRBV7-8 and TRBJ2-1 for the parts outside the CDR3, the full variable domain is GAGVSQSPRYKVAKRGQDVALRCDPISGHVSLFWYQQALGQGPEFLTYFQNEAQLDKSGLPSDRFFAERPEGSVSTLKIQRTQQEDSAVYLCTSSFGTGGYNEQFFGPGTRLTVL.

This clonotype was seen more than once but under ten times. The CDR3 spells CASNLPGLAPEQFF. The CDR3 coding sequence is TGTGCCAGCAACCTACCGGGACTAGCGCCAGAGCAGTTCTTC. The V and J genes are TRBV5-6 and TRBJ2-1; TRBD2 aligns across 10 bases. Unmatched junction bases numbered 10, after V lost 6 bases and J lost 10 bases. Germline V CDR1 and CDR2: SGHDT, YYEEEE. This CDR3 contains 14 residues.

The chain combines TRBV21-1 with TRBJ2-3; the DNA was not used to check the table's D call, TRBD1. TRBV21-1 is marked as a pseudogene. CDR3 length: 15 residues. The CDR3 nucleotides are TGTGCCAGCAGCAGGGACAGTTTGGACACAGATACGCAGTATTTT. Amino acids: CASSRDSLDTDTQYF.

The sample holds a few counts of this clonotype. The genes are TRBV4-3 and TRBJ1-1, with unresolved D. This CDR3 comprises 14 residues. Germline V CDR1 and CDR2: LGHNA, YSLEER. V gave up 0 bases and J gave up 0 bases, with 5 bases separating them. CDR3 sequence: CASSQEGLNTEAFF. The CDR3 DNA sequence: TGCGCCAGCAGCCAAGAAGGATTGAACACTGAAGCTTTCTTT.

V usage is TRBV5-5 and J usage is TRBJ2-1, with 9 bases matching TRBD2. The germline gives CDR1 SGHKS, CDR2 YYEKEE (reference sequence). The CDR3 covers 16 residues. Trimming at V came to 3 bases and at J to 0 bases, leaving 4 bases not matched to a gene. The CDR3 region is CASSSERGDSYNEQFF. CDR3 bases: TGTGCCAGCAGCTCCGAGCGGGGGGACTCCTACAATGAGCAGTTCTTC.

This clonotype has a handful of counts. The chain has TRBV29-1 and TRBJ2-7; maybe TRBD2 (5 bases). V lost 1 base to trimming and J lost 2 bases, with 15 bases between them. The V gene's germline CDR1 is SQVTM and CDR2 ANQGSEA. The CDR3 is 15 amino acids. The CDR3 spells CSVEARAARTYEQYF. The CDR3 region has the DNA TGCAGCGTTGAAGCGCGGGCAGCTCGAACCTACGAGCAGTACTTC.

This chain joins TRBV9 and TRBJ2-1, with a tentative D call TRBD2 (7 bases). Trimming cost V 1 base and J 8 bases, with 19 bases left between them. Germline CDR1 and CDR2: SGDLS and YYNGEE. This CDR3 has 16 residues. CDR3 in amino acids: CASSVRGGQGVDEQFF. The CDR3 DNA sequence: TGTGCCAGCAGCGTAAGGGGGGGGCAGGGTGTCGATGAGCAGTTCTTC. The variable domain in full, with the rest retrieved from reference TRBV9 and TRBJ2-1, is DSGVTQTPKHLITATGQRVTLRCSPRSGDLSVYWYQQSLDQGLQFLIQYYNGEERAKGNILERFSAQQFPDLHSELNLSSLELGDSALYFCASSVRGGQGVDEQFFGPGTRLTVL.

This chain links TRBV7-2 with TRBJ1-1, with TRBD1 identical over 7 bases. The CDR3 length is 16 residues. Germline trimming cut 2 bases from V and 3 bases from J; bases unmatched to any gene: 9. From germline, CDR1 is SGHTA and CDR2 FQGNSA. CDR3 in DNA: TGTGCCAGCAGCTTAAGAGGAAGGGGGCCGGACACTGAAGCTTTCTTT. Its translation: CASSLRGRGPDTEAFF.

The chain has TRBV6-1 and TRBJ1-5; unclear D gene. V lost 3 bases and J lost 7, with 10 bases in between. The CDR3 is made up of 13 amino acids. Germline lookup yields CDR1 MNHNS and CDR2 SASEGT. The CDR3 is CASSEGLKQPQHF. CDR3 bases: TGTGCCAGCAGTGAGGGCCTCAAACAGCCCCAGCATTTT.

This clonotype came up a few times. The rearrangement links TRBV10-3 to TRBJ1-5, with 7 bases that match TRBD1. Looked up from germline, CDR1 is ENHRY and CDR2 is SYGVKD. The CDR3 contains 14 residues. Trimming took 8 bases from V and 4 from J; bases not matched to a gene: 8. CDR3 amino acids: CAIHDGTANQPQHF. The DNA for the CDR3 is TGTGCCATCCATGACGGGACAGCGAATCAGCCCCAGCATTTT.

The chain carries TRBV7-8 and TRBJ2-5; weak D call: TRBD1 (5 bases). V shed 5 bases and J shed 7 bases, with 20 bases lying between them. Germline CDR1 SGHVS, CDR2 FQNEAQ. This CDR3 region has 15 residues. CDR3 amino acids: CASSRTPDMPPTQYF. CDR3 DNA sequence: TGTGCCAGCAGCCGAACCCCGGACATGCCGCCGACCCAGTACTTC. The full variable domain, with the rest looked up from reference TRBV7-8 and TRBJ2-5, is GAGVSQSPRYKVAKRGQDVALRCDPISGHVSLFWYQQALGQGPEFLTYFQNEAQLDKSGLPSDRFFAERPEGSVSTLKIQRTQQEDSAVYLCASSRTPDMPPTQYFGPGTRLLVL.

The rearrangement links TRBV29-1 to TRBJ2-5; 12 bases align to TRBD2. The J call may be mistaken, given a closer DNA end match to TRBJ2-7. Germline lookup yields CDR1 SQVTM and CDR2 ANQGSEA. This CDR3 region has 14 residues. CDR3 bases: TGCAGTGCACTAGCGGGGGGTCTCTCCTACGAGCAGTACTTC. It yields the protein CSALAGGLSYEQYF.

The V gene is TRBV27, the J gene TRBJ1-6; D is undetermined. Germline CDR1 is MNHEY and CDR2 is SMNVEV (reference sequence). CDR3 length: 14 amino acids. V lost 5 bases, J lost 7 bases, and 12 bases lay in between. The CDR3 nucleotides are TGTGCCAGCAGTCAAACCTACACAAATTCACCCCTCCACTTT. It encodes CASSQTYTNSPLHF.

V and J are TRBV28 and TRBJ2-3, with TRBD2 matching over 7 bases. The V and J ends lost 6 bases and 3 bases, in that order; junction bases with no gene match: 18. The CDR3 length is 18 residues. Germline lookup yields CDR1 MDHEN and CDR2 SYDVKM. The CDR3 here is CASSPILRRASGTDTQYF. In DNA form, the CDR3 reads TGTGCCAGCAGCCCCATCTTAAGGAGGGCTAGCGGAACAGATACGCAGTATTTT.